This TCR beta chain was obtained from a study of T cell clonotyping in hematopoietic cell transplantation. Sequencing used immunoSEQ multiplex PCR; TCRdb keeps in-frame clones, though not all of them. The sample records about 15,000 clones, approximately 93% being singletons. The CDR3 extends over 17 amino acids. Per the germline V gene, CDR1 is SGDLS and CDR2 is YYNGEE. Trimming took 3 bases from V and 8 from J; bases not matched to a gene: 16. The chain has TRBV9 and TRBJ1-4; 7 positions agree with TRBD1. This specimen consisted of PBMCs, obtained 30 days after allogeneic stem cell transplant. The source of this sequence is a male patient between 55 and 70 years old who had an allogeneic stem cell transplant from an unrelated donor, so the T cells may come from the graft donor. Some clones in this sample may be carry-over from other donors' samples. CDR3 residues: CASSESAKGAGREKLFF. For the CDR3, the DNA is TGTGCCAGCAGCGAAAGCGCCAAGGGGGCGGGAAGGGAAAAACTGTTTTTT. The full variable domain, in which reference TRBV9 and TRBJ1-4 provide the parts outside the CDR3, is DSGVTQTPKHLITATGQRVTLRCSPRSGDLSVYWYQQSLDQGLQFLIQYYNGEERAKGNILERFSAQQFPDLHSELNLSSLELGDSALYFCASSESAKGAGREKLFFGSGTQLSVL.